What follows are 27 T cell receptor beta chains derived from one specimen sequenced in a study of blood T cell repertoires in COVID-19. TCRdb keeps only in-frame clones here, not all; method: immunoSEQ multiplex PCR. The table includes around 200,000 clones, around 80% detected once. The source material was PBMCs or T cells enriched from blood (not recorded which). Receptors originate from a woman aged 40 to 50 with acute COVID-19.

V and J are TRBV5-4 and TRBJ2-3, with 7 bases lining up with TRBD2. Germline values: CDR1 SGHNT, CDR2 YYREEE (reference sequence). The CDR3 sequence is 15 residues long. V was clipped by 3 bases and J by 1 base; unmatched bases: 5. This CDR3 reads CASSSRGRGTDTQYF. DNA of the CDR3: TGTGCCAGCAGCTCTCGAGGGAGGGGCACAGATACGCAGTATTTT.

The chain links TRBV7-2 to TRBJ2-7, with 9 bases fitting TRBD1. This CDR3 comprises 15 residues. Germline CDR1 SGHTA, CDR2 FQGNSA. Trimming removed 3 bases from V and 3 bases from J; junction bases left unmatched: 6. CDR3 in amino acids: CASSLSTGGYYEQYF. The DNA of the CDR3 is TGTGCCAGCAGCTTGTCGACAGGGGGTTACTACGAGCAGTACTTC. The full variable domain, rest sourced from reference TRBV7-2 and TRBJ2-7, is GAGVSQSPSNKVTEKGKDVELRCDPISGHTALYWYRQSLGQGLEFLIYFQGNSAPDKSGLPSDRFSAERTGGSVSTLTIQRTQQEDSAVYLCASSLSTGGYYEQYFGPGTRLTVT.

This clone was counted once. The CDR3 DNA reads TGTGCCTGGAGTCCTAGGGGGCAGGGGGCAAGCAATCAGCCCCAGCATTTT. Its translation is CAWSPRGQGASNQPQHF. V usage is TRBV30 and J usage is TRBJ1-5; 8 positions match TRBD1. Germline V gives CDR1 GTSNPN, CDR2 SVGIG (reference sequence). The ends lost 2 bases at V and 1 base at J; junction bases unmatched: 10. The CDR3 consists of 17 residues.

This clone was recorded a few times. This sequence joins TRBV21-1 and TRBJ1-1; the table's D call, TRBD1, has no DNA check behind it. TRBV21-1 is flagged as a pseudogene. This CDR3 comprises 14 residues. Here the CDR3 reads CASRSGTSYTEAFF. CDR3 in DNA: TGTGCCAGCAGATCCGGGACATCCTACACTGAAGCTTTCTTT.

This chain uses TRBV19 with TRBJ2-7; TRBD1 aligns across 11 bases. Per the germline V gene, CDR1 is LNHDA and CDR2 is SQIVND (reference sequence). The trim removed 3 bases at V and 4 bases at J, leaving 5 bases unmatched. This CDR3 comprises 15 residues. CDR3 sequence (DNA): TGTGCCAGTAGTATCCAGGACAGGGGGCAGTACGAGCAGTACTTC. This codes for CASSIQDRGQYEQYF.

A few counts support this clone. CDR3: CASSEAFNNSPLHF. CDR3 in DNA: TGTGCCAGCAGTGAGGCATTCAATAATTCACCCCTCCACTTT. The rearrangement joins TRBV6-6 to TRBJ1-6; D ambiguous. The CDR3 is 14 amino acids. Trimming removed 5 bases at V and 5 bases at J, with 10 bases between. Germline lookup yields CDR1 MNHNY and CDR2 SVGAGI (reference sequence).

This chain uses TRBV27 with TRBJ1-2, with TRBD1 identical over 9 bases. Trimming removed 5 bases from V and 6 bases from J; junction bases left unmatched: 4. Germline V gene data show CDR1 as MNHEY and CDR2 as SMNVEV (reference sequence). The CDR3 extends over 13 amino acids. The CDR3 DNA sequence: TGTGCCAGCAGTCCGACAGGGGGAGATGGCTACACCTTC. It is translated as CASSPTGGDGYTF.

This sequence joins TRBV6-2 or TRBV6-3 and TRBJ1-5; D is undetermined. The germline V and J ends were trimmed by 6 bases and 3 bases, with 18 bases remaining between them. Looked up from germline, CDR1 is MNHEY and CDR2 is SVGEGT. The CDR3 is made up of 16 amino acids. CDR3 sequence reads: CASSPRRIGDNQPQHF. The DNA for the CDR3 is TGTGCCAGCAGCCCTAGACGAATCGGGGACAATCAGCCCCAGCATTTT.

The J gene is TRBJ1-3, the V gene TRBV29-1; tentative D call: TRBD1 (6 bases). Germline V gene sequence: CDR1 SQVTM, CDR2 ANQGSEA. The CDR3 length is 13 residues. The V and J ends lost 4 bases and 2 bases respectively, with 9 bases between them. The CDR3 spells CSVVWTAGNTIYF. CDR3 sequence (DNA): TGCAGCGTTGTCTGGACAGCTGGAAACACCATATATTTT.

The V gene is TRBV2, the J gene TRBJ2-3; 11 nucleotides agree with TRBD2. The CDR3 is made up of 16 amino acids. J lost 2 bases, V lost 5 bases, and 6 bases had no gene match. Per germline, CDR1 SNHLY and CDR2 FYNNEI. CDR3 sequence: CASSTLAGGLTDTQYF. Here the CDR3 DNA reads TGTGCCAGCAGTACGCTAGCGGGGGGACTCACAGATACGCAGTATTTT.

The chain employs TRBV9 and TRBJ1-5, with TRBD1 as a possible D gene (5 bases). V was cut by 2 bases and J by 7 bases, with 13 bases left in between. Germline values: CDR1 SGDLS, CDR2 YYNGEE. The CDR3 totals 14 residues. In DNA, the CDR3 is TGTGCCAGCAGCGTCTGGGGGGGAAACCAGCCCCAGCATTTT. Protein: CASSVWGGNQPQHF. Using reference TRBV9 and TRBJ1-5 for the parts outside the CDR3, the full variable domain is DSGVTQTPKHLITATGQRVTLRCSPRSGDLSVYWYQQSLDQGLQFLIQYYNGEERAKGNILERFSAQQFPDLHSELNLSSLELGDSALYFCASSVWGGNQPQHFGDGTRLSIL.

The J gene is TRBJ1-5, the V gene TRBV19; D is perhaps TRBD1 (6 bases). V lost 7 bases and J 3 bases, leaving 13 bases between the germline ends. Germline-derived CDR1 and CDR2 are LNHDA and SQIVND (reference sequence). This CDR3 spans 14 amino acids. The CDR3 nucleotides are TGTGCCAGTACTTATACAGGGAACAATCAGCCCCAGCATTTT. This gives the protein CASTYTGNNQPQHF.

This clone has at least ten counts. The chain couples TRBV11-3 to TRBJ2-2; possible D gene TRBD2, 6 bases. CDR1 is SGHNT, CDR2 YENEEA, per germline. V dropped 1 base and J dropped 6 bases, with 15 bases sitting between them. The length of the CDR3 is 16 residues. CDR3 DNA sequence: TGTGCCAGCAGCTTAGGAGTCGTCGGAGGGGCCGGGGAGCTGTTTTTT. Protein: CASSLGVVGGAGELFF.

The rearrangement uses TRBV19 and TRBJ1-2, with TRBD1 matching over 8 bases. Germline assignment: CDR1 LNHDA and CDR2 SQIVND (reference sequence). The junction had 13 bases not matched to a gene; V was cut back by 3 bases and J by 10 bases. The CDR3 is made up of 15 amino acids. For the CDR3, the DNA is TGTGCCAGTAGTATGGACAGGGTACTGCCTAACGACTACACCTTC. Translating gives CASSMDRVLPNDYTF.

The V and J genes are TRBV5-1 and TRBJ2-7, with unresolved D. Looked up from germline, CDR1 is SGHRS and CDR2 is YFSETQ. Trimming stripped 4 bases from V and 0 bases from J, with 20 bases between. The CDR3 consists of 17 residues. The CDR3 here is CASSPRGGAYDSYEQYF. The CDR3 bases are TGCGCCAGCAGCCCCCGTGGCGGCGCTTACGACTCCTACGAGCAGTACTTC.

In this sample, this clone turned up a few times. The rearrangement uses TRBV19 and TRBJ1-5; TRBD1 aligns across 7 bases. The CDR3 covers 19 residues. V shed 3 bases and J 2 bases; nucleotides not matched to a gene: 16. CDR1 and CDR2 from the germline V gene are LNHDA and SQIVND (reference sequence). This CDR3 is CASSIGRQGGFSGNQPQHF. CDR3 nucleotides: TGTGCCAGTAGTATTGGTAGACAGGGAGGCTTTAGTGGCAATCAGCCCCAGCATTTT.

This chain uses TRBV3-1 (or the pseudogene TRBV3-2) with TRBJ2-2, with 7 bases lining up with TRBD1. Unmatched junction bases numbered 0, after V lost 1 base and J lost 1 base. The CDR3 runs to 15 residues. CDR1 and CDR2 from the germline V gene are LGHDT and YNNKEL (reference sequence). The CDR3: CASSQGQGNTGELFF. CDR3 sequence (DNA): TGTGCCAGCAGCCAAGGACAGGGGAACACCGGGGAGCTGTTTTTT.

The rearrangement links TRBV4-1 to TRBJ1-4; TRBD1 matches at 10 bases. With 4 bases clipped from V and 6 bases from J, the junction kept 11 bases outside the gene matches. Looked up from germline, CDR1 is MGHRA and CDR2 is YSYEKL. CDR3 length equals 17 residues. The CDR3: CASSLSPWGTGDEKLFF. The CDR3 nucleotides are TGCGCCAGCAGCCTGTCTCCTTGGGGGACAGGGGATGAAAAACTGTTTTTT.

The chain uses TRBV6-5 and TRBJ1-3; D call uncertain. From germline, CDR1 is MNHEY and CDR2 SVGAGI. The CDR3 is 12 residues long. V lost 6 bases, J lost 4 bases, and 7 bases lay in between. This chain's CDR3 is CASRTSGNTIYF. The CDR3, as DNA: TGTGCCAGCAGAACATCAGGAAACACCATATATTTT.

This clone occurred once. The CDR3 region is CAWSQGHLGLTSGHQPQHF. In nucleotides, the CDR3 is TGTGCCTGGAGCCAAGGGCATTTGGGCCTAACTAGCGGCCATCAGCCCCAGCATTTT. The J gene is TRBJ1-5, the V gene TRBV30; D remains ambiguous. Germline V CDR1 and CDR2: GTSNPN, SVGIG (reference sequence). V lost 3 bases to trimming and J lost 5 bases, with 29 bases between them. The CDR3 length is 19 residues. Using reference TRBV30 and TRBJ1-5 for the parts outside the CDR3, the full variable domain is SQTIHQWPATLVQPVGSPLSLECTVEGTSNPNLYWYRQAAGRGLQLLFYSVGIGQISSEVPQNLSASRPQDRQFILSSKKLLLSDSGFYLCAWSQGHLGLTSGHQPQHFGDGTRLSIL.

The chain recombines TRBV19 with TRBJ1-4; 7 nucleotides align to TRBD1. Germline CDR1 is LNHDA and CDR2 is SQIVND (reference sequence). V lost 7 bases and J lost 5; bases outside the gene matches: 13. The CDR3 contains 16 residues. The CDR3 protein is CASTGTDFNSNEKLFF. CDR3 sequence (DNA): TGTGCCAGTACCGGGACAGACTTCAATTCGAATGAAAAACTGTTTTTT.

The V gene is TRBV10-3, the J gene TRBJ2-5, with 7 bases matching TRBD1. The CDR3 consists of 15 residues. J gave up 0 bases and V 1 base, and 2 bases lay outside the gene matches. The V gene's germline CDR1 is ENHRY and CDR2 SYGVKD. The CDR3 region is CAISEWDSDQETQYF. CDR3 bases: TGTGCCATCAGTGAGTGGGACAGTGACCAAGAGACCCAGTACTTC.

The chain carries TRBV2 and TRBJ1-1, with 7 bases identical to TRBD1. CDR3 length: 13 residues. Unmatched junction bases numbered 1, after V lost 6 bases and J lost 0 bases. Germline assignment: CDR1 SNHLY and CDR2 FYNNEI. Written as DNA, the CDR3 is TGTGCCAGCAGGGGACAGATGAACACTGAAGCTTTCTTT. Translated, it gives CASRGQMNTEAFF. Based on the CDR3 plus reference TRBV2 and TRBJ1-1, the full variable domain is EPEVTQTPSHQVTQMGQEVILRCVPISNHLYFYWYRQILGQKVEFLVSFYNNEISEKSEIFDDQFSVERPDGSNFTLKIRSTKLEDSAMYFCASRGQMNTEAFFGQGTRLTVV.

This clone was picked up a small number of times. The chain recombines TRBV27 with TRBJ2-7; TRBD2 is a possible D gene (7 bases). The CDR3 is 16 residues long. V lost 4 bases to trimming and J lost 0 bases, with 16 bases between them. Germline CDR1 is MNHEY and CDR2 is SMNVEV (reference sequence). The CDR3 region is CASSSVGGASSYEQYF. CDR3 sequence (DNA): TGTGCCAGCAGTTCAGTGGGGGGGGCTTCCTCCTACGAGCAGTACTTC.

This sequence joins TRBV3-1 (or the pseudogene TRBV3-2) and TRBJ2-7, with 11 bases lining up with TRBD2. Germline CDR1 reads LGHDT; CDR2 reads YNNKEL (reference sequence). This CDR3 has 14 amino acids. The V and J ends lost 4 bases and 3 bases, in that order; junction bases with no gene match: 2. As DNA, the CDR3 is TGTGCCAGCAGCCCAGGACTAGCGGGCTACGAGCAGTACTTC. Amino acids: CASSPGLAGYEQYF.

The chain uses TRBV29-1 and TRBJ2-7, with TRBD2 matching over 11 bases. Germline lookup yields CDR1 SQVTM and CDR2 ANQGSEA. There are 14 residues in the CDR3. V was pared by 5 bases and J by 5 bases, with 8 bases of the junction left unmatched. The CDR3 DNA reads TGCAGCGTTACCACTAGCGGGAGATCCAACGAGCAGTACTTC. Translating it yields CSVTTSGRSNEQYF.

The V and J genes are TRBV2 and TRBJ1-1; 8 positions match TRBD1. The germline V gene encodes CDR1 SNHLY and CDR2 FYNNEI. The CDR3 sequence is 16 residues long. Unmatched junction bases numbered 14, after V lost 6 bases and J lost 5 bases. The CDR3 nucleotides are TGTGCCAGCAGACCCATAGGACAGGGCCAAGGGACTGAAGCTTTCTTT. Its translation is CASRPIGQGQGTEAFF.